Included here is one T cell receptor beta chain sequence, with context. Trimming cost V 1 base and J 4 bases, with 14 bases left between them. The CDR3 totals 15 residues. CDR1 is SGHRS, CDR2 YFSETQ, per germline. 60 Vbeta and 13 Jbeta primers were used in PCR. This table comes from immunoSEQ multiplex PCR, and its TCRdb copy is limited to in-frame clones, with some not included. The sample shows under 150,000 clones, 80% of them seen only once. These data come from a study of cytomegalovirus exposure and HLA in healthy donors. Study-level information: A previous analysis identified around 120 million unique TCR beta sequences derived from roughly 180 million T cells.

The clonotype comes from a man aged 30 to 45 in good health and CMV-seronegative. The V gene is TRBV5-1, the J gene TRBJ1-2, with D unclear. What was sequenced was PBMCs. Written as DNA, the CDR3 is TGCGCCAGCAGCTTGACGGGAGATCGTGGCTATGGCTACACCTTC. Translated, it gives CASSLTGDRGYGYTF.